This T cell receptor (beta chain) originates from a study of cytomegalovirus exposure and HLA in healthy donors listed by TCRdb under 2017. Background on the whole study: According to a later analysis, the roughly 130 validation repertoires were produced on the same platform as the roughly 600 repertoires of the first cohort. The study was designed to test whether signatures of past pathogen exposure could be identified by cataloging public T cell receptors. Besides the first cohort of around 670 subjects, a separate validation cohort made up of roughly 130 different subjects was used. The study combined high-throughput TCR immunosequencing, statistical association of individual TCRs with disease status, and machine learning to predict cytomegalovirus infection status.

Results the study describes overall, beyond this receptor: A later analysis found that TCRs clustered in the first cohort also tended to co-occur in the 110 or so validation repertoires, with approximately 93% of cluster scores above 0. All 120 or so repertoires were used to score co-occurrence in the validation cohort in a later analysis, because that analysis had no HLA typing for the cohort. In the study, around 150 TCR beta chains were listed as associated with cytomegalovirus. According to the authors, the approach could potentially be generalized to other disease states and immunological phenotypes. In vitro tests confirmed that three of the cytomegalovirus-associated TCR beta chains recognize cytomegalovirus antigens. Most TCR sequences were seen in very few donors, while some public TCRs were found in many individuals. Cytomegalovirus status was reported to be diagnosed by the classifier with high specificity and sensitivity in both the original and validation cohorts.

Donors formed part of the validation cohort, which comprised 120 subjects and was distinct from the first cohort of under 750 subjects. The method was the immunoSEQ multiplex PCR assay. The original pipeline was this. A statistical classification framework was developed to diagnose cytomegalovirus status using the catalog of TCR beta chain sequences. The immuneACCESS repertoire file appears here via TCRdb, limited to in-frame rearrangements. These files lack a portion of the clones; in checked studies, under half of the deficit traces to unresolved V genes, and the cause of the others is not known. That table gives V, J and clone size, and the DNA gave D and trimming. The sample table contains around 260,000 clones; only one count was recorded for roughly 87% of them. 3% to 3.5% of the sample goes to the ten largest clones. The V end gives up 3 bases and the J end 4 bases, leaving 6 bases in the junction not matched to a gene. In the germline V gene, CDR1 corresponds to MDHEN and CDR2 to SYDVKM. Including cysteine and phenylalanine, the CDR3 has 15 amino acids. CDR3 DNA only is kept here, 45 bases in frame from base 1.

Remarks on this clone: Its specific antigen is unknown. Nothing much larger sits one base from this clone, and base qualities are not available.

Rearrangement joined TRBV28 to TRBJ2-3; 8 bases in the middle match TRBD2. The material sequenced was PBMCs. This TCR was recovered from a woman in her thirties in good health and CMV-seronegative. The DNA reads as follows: TGTGCCAGCAGTTTGCCGGGAGGGGCGTCAGATACGCAGTATTTT. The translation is CASSLPGGASDTQYF. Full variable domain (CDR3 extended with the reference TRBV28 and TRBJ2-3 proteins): DVKVTQSSRYLVKRTGEKVFLECVQDMDHENMFWYRQDPGLGLRLIYFSYDVKMKEKGDIPEGYSVSREKKERFSLILESASTNQTSMYLCASSLPGGASDTQYFGPGTRLTVL.